The next 14 T cell receptor delta chains were all read from a single sample in a study of delta chain sequences of gamma delta T cells. TCRdb re-called clones from the 5' RACE reads via CATT. Among roughly 2,400 delta-chain clones listed, approximately 30% were seen once. Material for sequencing was either unsorted cells or a sorted T cell fraction (not recorded which). All receptors derive from a human donor in good health.

Regarding this clone: A much larger clone is a single base away; this may be a read error. The genes are TRDV2 and TRDJ1, with D possibly TRDD3 on 6 matching bases. The germline gives CDR1 GEAIGNYY, CDR2 EKD. The CDR3 sequence is 13 residues long. The CDR3 protein is CACDTWGDDNLIF. For the CDR3, the DNA is TGTGCCTGTGACACCTGGGGGGACGATAACCTCATCTTT.

A word on this clone: A far larger clone is only one base removed, so a read error is likely. The chain combines TRDV2 with TRDJ1; 9 bases match TRDD3. Germline V CDR1 and CDR2: GEAIGNYY, EKD. V lost 3 bases, J lost 0 bases, and 19 bases stayed unmatched. The length of the CDR3 is 20 residues. CDR3 DNA sequence: TGTGCCTGTGACCCGGTTGGAGGGGATACGAAGCCATACTACACCGATAAACTCATCTTT. It translates to CACDPVGGDTKPYYTDKLIF.

A remark on this clone: The protein held in TCRdb is that of a much larger clone and does not match this DNA's translation at residue 9, likely because of a read error; the protein shown is translated from the DNA. The chain links TRDV2 to TRDJ1; 10 bases agree with TRDD3. V lost 0 bases, J lost 7 bases, and 16 bases stayed unmatched. CDR3 length equals 18 residues. CDR1 and CDR2 from the germline V gene are GEAIGNYY and EKD. The CDR3 loop is CACDTVSSCTGGFAKLIF. The CDR3 DNA reads as TGTGCCTGTGACACCGTTTCCTCTTGTACTGGGGGATTTGCTAAACTCATCTTT.

This clone is termed medium-sized. The chain couples TRDV2 to TRDJ1, with 7 nucleotides matching TRDD3. The CDR3 consists of 17 residues. Germline V gene data show CDR1 as GEAIGNYY and CDR2 as EKD. V shed 3 bases and J 0 bases; nucleotides not matched to a gene: 12. DNA of the CDR3: TGTGCCTGTGACCCCATAGGGGTGGGGGACGACACCGATAAACTCATCTTT. Protein sequence: CACDPIGVGDDTDKLIF.

By share of the sample, this clone is medium-sized. The chain joins TRDV2 to TRDJ3; 9 nucleotides align to TRDD3. Trimming cost V 0 bases and J 1 base; bases outside gene matches: 3. CDR3 length: 18 residues. CDR1 is GEAIGNYY, CDR2 EKD, per germline. The CDR3 loop reads CACDTVGDNSWDTRQMFF. The CDR3 DNA is TGTGCCTGTGACACCGTGGGGGATAATTCCTGGGACACCCGACAGATGTTTTTC.

This chain uses TRDV2 with TRDJ1; the match to TRDD3 covers 8 bases. The CDR3 consists of 18 residues. Germline values: CDR1 GEAIGNYY, CDR2 EKD. V lost 3 bases and J lost 1; bases outside the gene matches: 15. The CDR3: CACDSLLGGPPATDKLIF. The DNA for the CDR3 is TGTGCCTGTGACTCGCTACTGGGGGGCCCCCCGGCCACCGATAAACTCATCTTT.

As for this clone: TCRdb's protein, taken from a much larger clone, differs from this DNA's translation at residue 7, likely owing to a read error; the protein displayed comes from the DNA. The V and J genes are TRDV2 and TRDJ1, with unresolved D. Germline V gene sequence: CDR1 GEAIGNYY, CDR2 EKD. Trimming took off 3 bases at V and 2 bases at J, with 21 bases between the two ends. The CDR3 length is 17 residues. The CDR3 nucleotides are TGTGCCTGTGACGCGATTATGAGGAGCCTCTTAACCGATAAACTCATCTTT. The encoded protein is CACDAIMRSLLTDKLIF.

This clone was seen a few times. The assigned J gene is TRDJ1, but the V gene is uncalled; TRDD3, the table's D call, lacks a check against the DNA. The CDR3 spans 17 residues. The CDR3, as DNA: TGTGCCATTAGCTCTTGGGGGGGGACGGGGAAGACCGATAAACTCATCTTT. Its translation: CAISSWGGTGKTDKLIF.

Judged by abundance, this clone is medium-sized. The J gene is TRDJ1, the V gene TRDV2; 9 bases map to TRDD3. CDR1 and CDR2 from the germline V gene are GEAIGNYY and EKD. This CDR3 is built from 18 residues. Trimming took 0 bases from V and 0 from J; bases not matched to a gene: 10. This CDR3 is CACDTLGTGGLYTDKLIF. The DNA for the CDR3 is TGTGCCTGTGACACCCTGGGAACTGGGGGACTGTACACCGATAAACTCATCTTT.

A word on this clone: This likely traces to a read error, being one base from a far larger clone. The genes are TRDV2 and TRDJ1; the match to TRDD3 covers 8 bases. The CDR3 is 18 amino acids. J lost 4 bases, V lost 0 bases, and 15 bases had no gene match. The germline CDR1 and CDR2 sequences are GEAIGNYY and EKD. The CDR3, as DNA: TGTGCCTGTGACACCGTATCTCCTAGTACTGGGGGTGACGATAAACTCATCTTT. It specifies CACDTVSPSTGGDDKLIF.

Regarding this clone: TCRdb records a much larger clone's protein for this DNA, with a difference at residue 12 that likely arises from a read error; the protein given is the translation of the DNA. CDR3 loop: CACDTVGDRADNLIF. For the CDR3, the DNA is TGTGCCTGTGACACCGTGGGGGACCGGGCCGATAACCTCATCTTT. J is TRDJ1 and V is TRDV2; 7 nucleotides line up with TRDD3. The germline V gene encodes CDR1 GEAIGNYY and CDR2 EKD. The length of the CDR3 is 15 residues.

This clone counts as medium-sized. V and J are TRDV2 and TRDJ1; 9 bases fit TRDD3. With V trimmed by 3 bases and J by 1 base, 17 bases remained unmatched. Germline assignment: CDR1 GEAIGNYY and CDR2 EKD. This CDR3 contains 19 residues. CDR3 sequence reads: CACDPALYWGTKGTDKLIF. CDR3 nucleotides: TGTGCCTGTGACCCAGCCCTGTACTGGGGGACAAAGGGCACCGATAAACTCATCTTT.

This clone was observed a single time. The TCRdb protein, from a much larger clone, departs from this DNA's translation at residue 11, likely by read error; the protein shown derives from the DNA. The chain carries TRDV2 and TRDJ3; 9 bases map to TRDD3. Losses at the gene ends were 0 bases for V and 1 base for J; bases not matched to a gene: 15. This CDR3 has 22 amino acids. The germline V gene has CDR1 GEAIGNYY and CDR2 EKD. The CDR3: CACDTVLGDASPGSWDTRQMFF. In DNA form, the CDR3 reads TGTGCCTGTGACACCGTCCTGGGGGATGCCTCGCCGGGATCCTGGGACACCCGACAGATGTTTTTC.

This clone qualifies as medium-sized. The rearrangement uses TRDV2 and TRDJ1; TRDD3 matches 8 bases. Per germline, CDR1 GEAIGNYY and CDR2 EKD. The CDR3 loop spans 16 amino acids. Trimming took 1 base from V and 1 from J; bases not matched to a gene: 7. The CDR3 reads CACDTVWGISTDKLIF. The DNA for the CDR3 is TGTGCCTGTGACACGGTATGGGGGATTTCCACCGATAAACTCATCTTT.